This T cell receptor beta chain was observed in a study of blood T cell repertoires in COVID-19. Individuals in the exposed group had encountered a COVID-19 case within 2 weeks preceding study entry. The data were produced by immunoSEQ multiplex PCR, yet TCRdb's version contains in-frame clones alone and is incomplete. The sample has a few hundred thousand clones, about nine tenths seen once; the top ten hold over 1%. Germline values: CDR1 WSHSY, CDR2 SAAADI. With V trimmed by 6 bases and J by 5 bases, 3 bases remained unmatched. The CDR3 is made up of 13 amino acids. The TCR originated in a woman aged 25 to 39 who had been exposed to COVID-19. Sequenced sample: PBMCs or T cells enriched from blood (not recorded which). V gene TRBV10-2 combines with J gene TRBJ2-3, with 9 bases identical to TRBD2. The CDR3 is CASRQREVDTQYF. The CDR3 DNA follows: TGCGCCAGCAGGCAGCGGGAGGTAGATACGCAGTATTTT.